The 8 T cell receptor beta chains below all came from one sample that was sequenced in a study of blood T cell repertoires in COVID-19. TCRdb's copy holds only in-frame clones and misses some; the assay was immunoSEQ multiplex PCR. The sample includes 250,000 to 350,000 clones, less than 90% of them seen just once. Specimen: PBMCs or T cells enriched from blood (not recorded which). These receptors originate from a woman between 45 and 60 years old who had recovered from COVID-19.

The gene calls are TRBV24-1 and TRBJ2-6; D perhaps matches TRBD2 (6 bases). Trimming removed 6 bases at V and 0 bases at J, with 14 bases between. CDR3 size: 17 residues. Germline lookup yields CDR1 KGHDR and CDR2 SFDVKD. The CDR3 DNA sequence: TGTGCCACCAGTTCGGAGGGGTGGAGCTCTGGGGCCAACGTCCTGACTTTC. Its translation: CATSSEGWSSGANVLTF.

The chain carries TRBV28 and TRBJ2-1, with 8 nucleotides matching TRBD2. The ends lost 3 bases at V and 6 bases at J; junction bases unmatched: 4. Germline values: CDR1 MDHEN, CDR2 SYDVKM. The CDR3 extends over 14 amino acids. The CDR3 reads CASSFAGGPNEQFF. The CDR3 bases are TGTGCCAGCAGTTTTGCGGGAGGTCCCAATGAGCAGTTCTTC.

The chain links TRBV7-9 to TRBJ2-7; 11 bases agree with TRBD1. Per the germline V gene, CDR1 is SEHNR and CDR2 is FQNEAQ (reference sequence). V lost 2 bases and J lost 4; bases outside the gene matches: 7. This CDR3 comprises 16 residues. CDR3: CASSLMDRGLRYEQYF. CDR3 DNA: TGTGCCAGCAGCTTAATGGACAGGGGGCTTAGGTACGAGCAGTACTTC. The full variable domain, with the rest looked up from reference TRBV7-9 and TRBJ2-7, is DTGVSQNPRHKITKRGQNVTFRCDPISEHNRLYWYRQTLGQGPEFLTYFQNEAQLEKSRLLSDRFSAERPKGSFSTLEIQRTEQGDSAMYLCASSLMDRGLRYEQYFGPGTRLTVT.

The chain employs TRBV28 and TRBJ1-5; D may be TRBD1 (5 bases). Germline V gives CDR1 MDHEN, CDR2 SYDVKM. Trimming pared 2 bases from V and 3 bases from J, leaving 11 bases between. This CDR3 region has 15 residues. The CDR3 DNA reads TGTGCCAGCAGTTTAGGAGGGGTCGACAATCAGCCCCAGCATTTT. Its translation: CASSLGGVDNQPQHF.

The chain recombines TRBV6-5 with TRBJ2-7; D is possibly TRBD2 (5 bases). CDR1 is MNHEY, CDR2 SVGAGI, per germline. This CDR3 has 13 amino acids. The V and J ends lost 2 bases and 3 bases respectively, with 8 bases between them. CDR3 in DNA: TGTGCCAGCAGTTACGGTGCGGGCTACGAGCAGTACTTC. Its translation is CASSYGAGYEQYF.

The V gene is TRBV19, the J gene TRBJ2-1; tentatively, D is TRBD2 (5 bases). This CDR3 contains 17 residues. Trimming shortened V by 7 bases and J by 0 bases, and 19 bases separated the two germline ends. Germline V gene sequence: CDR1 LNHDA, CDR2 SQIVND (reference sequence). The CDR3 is CASTPTFGGSSYNEQFF. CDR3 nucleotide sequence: TGTGCCAGTACCCCAACATTCGGTGGGAGCTCCTACAATGAGCAGTTCTTC.

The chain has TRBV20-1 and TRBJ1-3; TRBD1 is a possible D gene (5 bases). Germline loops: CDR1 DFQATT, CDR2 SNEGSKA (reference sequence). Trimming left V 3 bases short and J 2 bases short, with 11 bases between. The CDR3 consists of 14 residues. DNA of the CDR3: TGCAGTGCTAGTGCGGCAGGGACTGGAAACACCATATATTTT. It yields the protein CSASAAGTGNTIYF.

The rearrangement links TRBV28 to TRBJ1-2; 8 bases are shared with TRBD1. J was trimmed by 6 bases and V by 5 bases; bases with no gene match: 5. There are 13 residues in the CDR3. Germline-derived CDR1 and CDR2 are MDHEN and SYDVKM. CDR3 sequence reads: CASSTGQGNGYTF. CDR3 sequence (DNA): TGTGCCAGCAGTACCGGACAGGGAAATGGCTACACCTTC.